A single sample is the source of the 5 T cell receptor beta chains below, sequenced in a study of cytomegalovirus exposure and HLA in healthy donors (dated by TCRdb to about 2017). The receptor library was made with the immunoSEQ multiplex PCR assay. For the multiplex PCR, a mixture combining 60 forward primers for TCR Vbeta segments and 13 reverse primers for TCR Jbeta segments was used. Imported from immuneACCESS, the table was reduced by TCRdb to in-frame sequences with V and J called. These copies leave out some clones; in studies compared against another copy, an unresolved V gene accounts for under half, and the cause of the remainder is not known. In all, the sample holds about 94,000 clones, and 50% to 75% of those were seen once. The leading ten clones occupy 3% to 5% of the sample. Sequencing was done on a sample of PBMCs. The receptors stem from a man aged 25 to 40 in good health and CMV-seronegative.

This chain joins TRBV2 and TRBJ1-6; D gene ambiguous. Trimming removed 5 bases at V and 9 bases at J, with 17 bases between. This CDR3 comprises 15 residues. Germline CDR1 SNHLY, CDR2 FYNNEI. The CDR3 DNA follows: TGTGCCAGCAGTCCGACGGGAGTAGATACTTCACCCCTCCACTTT. It yields the protein CASSPTGVDTSPLHF.

This clone occurred a few times. The gene calls are TRBV5-5 and TRBJ1-5, with 11 bases matching TRBD1. Germline-derived CDR1 and CDR2 are SGHKS and YYEKEE (reference sequence). The CDR3 runs to 16 residues. V shed 4 bases and J 7 bases; nucleotides not matched to a gene: 10. As DNA, the CDR3 is TGTGCCAGCAGCGCCGGGACAGGGGGTCCCAGACAGCCCCAGCATTTT. It is translated as CASSAGTGGPRQPQHF.

This chain joins TRBV11-2 and TRBJ1-1, with D unresolved. The V end was cut by 0 bases, the J end by 4 bases, with 12 bases between. Germline-derived CDR1 and CDR2 are SGHAT and FQNNGV. The CDR3 covers 15 residues. Here the CDR3 reads CASSLDYGETTEAFF. CDR3 DNA sequence: TGTGCCAGCAGCTTAGATTATGGGGAGACCACTGAAGCTTTCTTT.

This clone was counted a single time. Here the CDR3 reads CASSQVGTSGGSSADTQYF. As DNA, the CDR3 is TGCGCCAGCAGCCAAGTCGGGACTAGCGGGGGGTCCTCCGCAGATACGCAGTATTTT. The genes are TRBV4-1 and TRBJ2-3; TRBD2 agrees at 15 bases. CDR1 is MGHRA, CDR2 YSYEKL, per germline. The CDR3 totals 19 residues. V was clipped by 1 base and J by 4 bases; unmatched bases: 9.

The rearrangement uses TRBV5-1 and TRBJ2-2, with a weak D call TRBD2 (6 bases). The germline gives CDR1 SGHRS, CDR2 YFSETQ. The CDR3 sequence is 15 residues long. Trimming shortened V by 4 bases and J by 3 bases, and 13 bases separated the two germline ends. For the CDR3, the DNA is TGCGCCAGCAGCCCGAAGGTAGCGGACACCGGGGAGCTGTTTTTT. Its protein product is CASSPKVADTGELFF.